This TCR beta chain originates from a study of identical twins. Study results and limitations: Cord blood beta clonotypes that were abundant carried fewer insertions, and memory repertoires showed no such trend. Beta out-of-frame twin sharing showed a weaker excess. It was possible that invariant MAIT and iNKT cells partly confounded the zero-insertion analyses.

This CDR3 has 13 amino acids. Per germline, CDR1 DFQATT and CDR2 SNEGSKA (reference sequence). Trimming cost V 5 bases and J 6 bases, with 17 bases left between them. This clonotype showed up just a few times. Antigen unknown. Unique molecular identifiers were present on the cDNA, which also gained a universal primer site by template switching. TCRdb redid the calling of the 5' RACE reads with MiXCR, one entry per CDR3 protein. The profile shows a few hundred thousand distinct CDR3 sequences, 9.6% of them singletons. The same data also contributed to another study, on yellow fever vaccine responses in identical twins.

The genes are TRBV20-1 and TRBJ2-7; D is ambiguous. The clonotype originates from a woman aged 18-35 years in good health. Sequenced input: PBMCs. CDR3 region: CSAPDPTNREQYF. The CDR3 DNA follows: TGCAGTGCTCCCGACCCTACCAACCGCGAGCAGTACTTC.